These T cell receptor beta chains were read from a single sample in a study of T cell responses to AZD1222 COVID-19 vaccine. TCRdb's table, derived via immunoSEQ multiplex PCR, lists solely in-frame clones and lacks some. The sample lists 100,000 to 150,000 clones, 91% seen once, with about 5.3% in the top ten. The specimen comprised peripheral blood, sampled on day 0 of AZD1222 vaccination. These receptors were obtained from an adult in good health. CDR3s include the opening cysteine and the closing phenylalanine or tryptophan. The D gene is left open where the match is weak. Only some rows state a clone size, as once, few, many or a class for expanded clones.

cdr3_aa cdr3_nt j_call clone_size v_call d_call
CASREGREQYF TGTGCCAGTAGGGAGGGCCGGGAGCAGTACTTC TRBJ2-7 NA TRBV19 NA
CASSIRRGGELFF TGTGCCAGCAGCATACGCCGAGGCGGGGAGCTGTTTTTT TRBJ2-2 NA TRBV7-3 NA
CASSMNRGPQPQHF TGTGCCAGCAGTATGAACAGGGGGCCTCAGCCCCAGCATTTT TRBJ1-5 NA TRBV6-6 TRBD1
CASSQDGTITEAFF TGCGCCAGCAGCCAAGATGGCACGATCACTGAAGCTTTCTTT TRBJ1-1 NA TRBV4-1 NA
CASSSDREVNTEAFF TGTGCCAGCAGCTCCGACAGGGAAGTAAACACTGAAGCTTTCTTT TRBJ1-1 NA TRBV5-8 TRBD1
CASSSGLANSPLHF TGTGCCAGCAGTTCAGGGCTAGCGAATTCACCCCTCCACTTT TRBJ1-6 NA TRBV27 NA
CASSYSRFNLDYYEQYF TGTGCCAGCAGTTACTCGAGGTTTAATTTAGATTACTACGAGCAGTACTTC TRBJ2-7 NA TRBV6-2/TRBV6-3 NA
CASSYRDPYNEQFF TGTGCCAGCAGCTACAGGGACCCCTACAATGAGCAGTTCTTC TRBJ2-1 NA TRBV27 NA
CASSYSPTGYEQYF TGTGCCAGCAGTTACTCTCCCACTGGCTACGAGCAGTACTTC TRBJ2-7 NA TRBV6-5 NA
CASSQGGGQGGYEQYF TGTGCCAGCAGCCAAGGAGGGGGACAGGGTGGGTACGAGCAGTACTTC TRBJ2-7 NA TRBV4-2 TRBD1
CASILGGQAYEQYF TGTGCCAGCATTCTGGGGGGACAGGCCTACGAGCAGTACTTC TRBJ2-7 NA TRBV7-9 TRBD1
CASSSPIRSYEQYF TGTGCCAGCAGTTCGCCGATTCGCTCCTACGAGCAGTACTTC TRBJ2-7 NA TRBV27 NA
CASSFQGTEAFF TGTGCCAGCAGTTTTCAGGGTACTGAAGCTTTCTTT TRBJ1-1 NA TRBV27 NA
CASSRDLYYEQYF TGTGCCAGCAGCCGGGACCTCTACTACGAGCAGTACTTC TRBJ2-7 NA TRBV13 NA
CASKLIWPVETEAFF TGTGCCAGCAAATTAATTTGGCCGGTCGAAACTGAAGCTTTCTTT TRBJ1-1 NA TRBV27 NA
CASKGSFRGRFNQPQHF TGTGCCAGCAAAGGGTCCTTCAGGGGGCGATTCAATCAGCCCCAGCATTTT TRBJ1-5 once TRBV21-1 NA
CASSLGLGPNTEAFF TGTGCCAGTAGCCTGGGACTAGGTCCGAACACTGAAGCTTTCTTT TRBJ1-1 NA TRBV19 NA
CSVEGQAYEQYF TGCAGCGTGGAAGGACAGGCCTACGAGCAGTACTTC TRBJ2-7 NA TRBV29-1 TRBD1
CASSSEGGPSYEQYF TGTGCCAGCAGCTCGGAGGGGGGTCCCTCCTACGAGCAGTACTTC TRBJ2-7 few TRBV11-2 NA
CASSLGGDRPQHF TGCGCCAGCAGCTTGGGAGGGGATCGGCCCCAGCATTTT TRBJ1-5 NA TRBV5-1 NA
CASSEGHSYGYTF TGTGCCAGCAGTGAAGGTCATAGCTACGGCTACACCTTC TRBJ1-2 NA TRBV2 NA
CASSKPSFDRKNQPQHF TGTGCCAGTAGTAAGCCTTCTTTCGACAGAAAGAATCAGCCCCAGCATTTT TRBJ1-5 NA TRBV19 NA
CASSTRPPRNTGELFF TGTGCCAGTAGTACCCGACCACCTCGAAACACCGGGGAGCTGTTTTTT TRBJ2-2 NA TRBV19 NA
CASSETDNSPLHF TGTGCCAGCAGTGAGACAGATAATTCACCCCTCCACTTT TRBJ1-6 NA TRBV6-4 NA
CASSLQGSDTQYF TGTGCCAGCAGTTTGCAGGGGTCAGATACGCAGTATTTT TRBJ2-3 NA TRBV28 NA
CATSRDLNRVDGYTF TGTGCCACCAGCAGAGACCTAAACAGGGTAGATGGCTACACCTTC TRBJ1-2 NA TRBV15 NA
CASSEQQGPQEAQYF TGTGCCAGCAGTGAACAGCAGGGACCACAGGAGGCGCAGTATTTT TRBJ2-3 NA TRBV2 NA
CASSLDGVKNIQYF TGTGCCAGCAGCTTGGATGGGGTCAAAAACATTCAGTACTTC TRBJ2-4 once TRBV5-4 NA
CASSLGQNTGELFF TGTGCCAGCAGTTTGGGCCAGAACACCGGGGAGCTGTTTTTT TRBJ2-2 NA TRBV27 NA
CATPQGGYTF TGTGCCACCCCCCAGGGTGGCTACACCTTC TRBJ1-2 once TRBV13 NA
CAFLDRTGDYEQYF TGTGCCTTCCTGGACCGAACTGGGGACTACGAGCAGTACTTC TRBJ2-7 NA TRBV30 NA
CASTGSLHF TGTGCCAGCACAGGGTCCCTCCACTTT TRBJ1-6 few TRBV25-1 NA
CASSGTGEQFF TGTGCCAGCAGTGGGACCGGTGAGCAGTTCTTC TRBJ2-1 NA TRBV2 NA